This passage covers 3 T cell receptor beta chains from one sample sequenced in a study of neurological immune-mediated disorders. Using its own MiXCR run on the 5' RACE reads, TCRdb lists one record per CDR3 protein. The sample lists some 60,000 distinct CDR3 sequences, around a tenth seen once, with approximately 7% in the top ten. Time point defined: longitudinal time-point 1 (baseline). Sequences were obtained from PBMCs. The receptors here all came from a male donor with HTLV-1-associated myelopathy (HAM/TSP).

This clonotype was detected many times. The V gene is TRBV6-2 or TRBV6-3, the J gene TRBJ2-7; D remains ambiguous. The CDR3 totals 12 residues. Trimming left V 5 bases short and J 5 bases short, with 10 bases between. Per germline, CDR1 MNHEY and CDR2 SVGEGT. The CDR3 DNA follows: TGTGCCAGCAGTAAAGTCGTCCACGAGCAGTACTTC. Its protein product is CASSKVVHEQYF.

This chain links TRBV5-5 with TRBJ2-7; 11 bases fit TRBD2. The CDR3 contains 18 residues. V shed 4 bases and J 2 bases; nucleotides not matched to a gene: 14. In germline, CDR1 is SGHKS, CDR2 YYEKEE (reference sequence). This chain's CDR3 is CASSPIAASGGLTYEQYF. In DNA, the CDR3 is TGTGCCAGCAGCCCAATAGCGGCTAGCGGGGGGCTAACCTACGAGCAGTACTTC.

In this sample, this clonotype turned up a few times. The chain recombines TRBV3-1 with TRBJ1-1; D is undetermined. This CDR3 contains 15 residues. V dropped 7 bases and J dropped 4 bases, with 19 bases sitting between them. In germline, CDR1 is LGHDT, CDR2 YNNKEL (reference sequence). The CDR3: CASTPGNGLGTEAFF. DNA of the CDR3: TGTGCCAGCACCCCCGGGAACGGGCTGGGCACTGAAGCTTTCTTT.